This T cell receptor (beta chain) was recovered during a study of TET2 disruption in CD19-targeted CAR T cells (dated by TCRdb to 2017 to 2018). At the level of the whole study: The number of samples was determined by the original clinical trial design and by which samples were available, and no additional inclusion criteria were applied. Overall study outcomes, separate from this receptor: Conclusions about the CAR T cells of the patient were based on extensive analysis of a single subject.

In light of the paper, this sample's treatment or condition label describes: autologous CTL019 cells: CD19 CAR with 4-1BB and CD3 zeta domains. TCR zeta and 4-1BB costimulatory signaling domains were incorporated into the CD19 CAR. Leukapheresis was used to collect the T cells for CTL019 manufacturing from peripheral blood. The DNeasy Blood and Tissue Kit was used to extract genomic DNA from pre-infusion T cells, peripheral blood, or sorted post-infusion T cells. Deep sequencing of the TCR beta chain was done using the immunoSEQ assay. Per the source publication's procedure: Only productive TCR beta rearrangements went into calculating clonotype frequencies. TCRdb obtained this table from immuneACCESS and retained in-frame rearrangements with V and J assigned. These tables miss some clones; where compared with another copy, unresolved V genes account for less than half of the shortfall, and the remainder is unexplained. Clone size and the V and J calls come from that table; the DNA yielded D and trimming. The record for this sample contains 25,000 to 30,000 clones. Roughly 1.8% of the sample lies in the top ten.

CDR1 KGHSH and CDR2 LQKENI are derived from the germline V gene. Reading from cysteine to phenylalanine, the CDR3 counts 15 amino acids. Only the CDR3 bases that were read are kept: 36 of them, in frame from base 1. Ends trimmed: V by 3 bases, J by 3 bases; bases unmatched to a gene: 6. Of note for this clone: The specificity of this receptor is unknown. The CDR3 end falls 3 residues outside the read, so it is completed with the germline J gene.

The receptor was derived from a man between 65 and 79 years old with chronic lymphocytic leukemia. The sequences come from CD8- CAR+ T cells sorted from cultured blood T cells, collected for CD19 CAR T cell therapy. The cell subset or site label, as the study defines it: CD8-negative CAR-positive T cells from the infusion product. Rearrangement joined TRBV18 to TRBJ1-1; TRBD1 aligns with 8 central bases. CDR3 reads: CASSPRTGWDTEAFF. CDR3 bases read: TGTGCCAGCTCACCTCGGACAGGGTGGGACACTGAA. Beyond the CDR3, the reference TRBV18 and TRBJ1-1 genes provide the residues; the full variable domain reads: NAGVMQNPRHLVRRRGQEARLRCSPMKGHSHVYWYRQLPEEGLKFMVYLQKENIIDESGMPKERFSAEFPKEGPSILRIQQVVRGDSAAYFCASSPRTGWDTEAFFGQGTRLTVV.